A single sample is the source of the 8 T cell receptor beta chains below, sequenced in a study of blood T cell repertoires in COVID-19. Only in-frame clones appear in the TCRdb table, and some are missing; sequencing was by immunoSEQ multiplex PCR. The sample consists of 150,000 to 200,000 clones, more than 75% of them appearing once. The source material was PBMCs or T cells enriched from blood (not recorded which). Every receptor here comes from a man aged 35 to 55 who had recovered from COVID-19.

The CDR3 region has the DNA TGTGCCAGTAGTGCCAGCGGGGGGACCTACAATGAGCAGTTCTTC. Translating gives CASSASGGTYNEQFF. The chain carries TRBV19 and TRBJ2-1; 9 bases are shared with TRBD2. This CDR3 region has 15 residues. Per the germline V gene, CDR1 is LNHDA and CDR2 is SQIVND (reference sequence). The junction had 4 bases not matched to a gene; V was cut back by 5 bases and J by 2 bases.

The CDR3 here is CASSRDTIGTDTQYF. In DNA, the CDR3 is TGTGCCAGCAGTAGGGACACAATAGGCACAGATACGCAGTATTTT. The V and J genes are TRBV6-5 and TRBJ2-3, with D perhaps matching TRBD1 (6 bases). The CDR3 loop spans 15 amino acids. Trimming left V 5 bases short and J 1 base short, with 13 bases between. Germline CDR1 reads MNHEY; CDR2 reads SVGAGI.

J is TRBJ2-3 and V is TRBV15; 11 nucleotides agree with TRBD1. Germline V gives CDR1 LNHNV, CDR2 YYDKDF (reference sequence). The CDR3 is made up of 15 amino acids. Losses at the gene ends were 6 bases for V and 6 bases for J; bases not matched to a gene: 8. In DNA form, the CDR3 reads TGTGCCACCAGTAGGGGACAGGGGGACTTGGATACGCAGTATTTT. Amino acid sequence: CATSRGQGDLDTQYF.

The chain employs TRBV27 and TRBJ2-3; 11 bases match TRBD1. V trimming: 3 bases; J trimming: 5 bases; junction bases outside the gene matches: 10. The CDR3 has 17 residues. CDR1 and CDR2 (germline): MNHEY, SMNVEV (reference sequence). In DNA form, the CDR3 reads TGTGCCAGCAGTTTTATTAAGCGGGGGACAGGGGGAGATACGCAGTATTTT. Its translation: CASSFIKRGTGGDTQYF.

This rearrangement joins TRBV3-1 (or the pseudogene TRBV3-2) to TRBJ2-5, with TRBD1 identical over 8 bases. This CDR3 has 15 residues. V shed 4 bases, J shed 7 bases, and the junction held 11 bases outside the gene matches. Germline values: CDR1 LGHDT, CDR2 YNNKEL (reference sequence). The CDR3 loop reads CASSPGQVVRGTQYF. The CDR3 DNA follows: TGTGCCAGCAGCCCGGGACAGGTTGTCCGGGGGACCCAGTACTTC.

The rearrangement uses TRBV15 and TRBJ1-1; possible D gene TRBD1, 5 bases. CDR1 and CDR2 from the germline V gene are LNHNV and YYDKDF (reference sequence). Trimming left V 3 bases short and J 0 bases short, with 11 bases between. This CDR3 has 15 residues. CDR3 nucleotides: TGTGCCACCAGCAGCAAGGGGCGGATGAACACTGAAGCTTTCTTT. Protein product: CATSSKGRMNTEAFF.

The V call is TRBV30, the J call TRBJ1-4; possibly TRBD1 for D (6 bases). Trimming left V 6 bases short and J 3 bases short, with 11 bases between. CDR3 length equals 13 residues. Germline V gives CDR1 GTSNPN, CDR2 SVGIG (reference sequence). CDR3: CACPGHPNEKLFF. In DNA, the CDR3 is TGTGCCTGTCCGGGACACCCTAATGAAAAACTGTTTTTT.

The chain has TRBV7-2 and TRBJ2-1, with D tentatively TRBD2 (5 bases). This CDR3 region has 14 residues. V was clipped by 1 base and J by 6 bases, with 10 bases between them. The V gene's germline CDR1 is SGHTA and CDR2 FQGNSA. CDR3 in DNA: TGTGCCAGCAGCTTAGATAGCGCGGCCAATGAGCAGTTCTTC. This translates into CASSLDSAANEQFF.